A single sample gave rise to the 3 T cell receptor beta chains below, sequenced in a study of shared clonotypes between healthy human individuals (dated by TCRdb to about 2020). Libraries were built with the immunoSEQ multiplex PCR assay. The table comes from immuneACCESS by way of TCRdb, which keeps in-frame sequences with V and J called. Part of the clones is missing from these tables; in studies checked, under half for an unresolved V gene and the rest for unknown reasons. The sample profile shows about 2.4 million clones; over 85% of them were found once. Jointly, the top ten make up more than 0.35% of the sample. Sequencing used naive CD4+ T cells from PBMCs. Per the publication, the cell subset or site label means: CD45RA+ positively selected. The receptor source for this set is a man younger than 35 in good health. Some clones in this sample may be carry-over from other donors' samples.

The rearrangement links TRBV9 to TRBJ2-7; D call uncertain. CDR3 size: 11 residues. Germline V gene sequence: CDR1 SGDLS, CDR2 YYNGEE. The ends were cut back, 5 bases at V and 0 bases at J, with 3 bases in the middle. CDR3: CASSNSYEQYF. CDR3 nucleotides: TGTGCCAGCAGTAACTCCTACGAGCAGTACTTC.

Of note for this clone: This sample also contains other DNA sequences that code for the same CDR3. The chain recombines TRBV9 with TRBJ1-1; a weak D match, TRBD1 (5 bases). From germline, CDR1 is SGDLS and CDR2 YYNGEE. The CDR3 loop spans 14 amino acids. V was trimmed by 3 bases and J by 0 bases, leaving 9 bases between them. The CDR3 nucleotides are TGTGCCAGCAGCGCAACAGGAATGAACACTGAAGCTTTCTTT. The encoded protein is CASSATGMNTEAFF.

The gene calls are TRBV19 and TRBJ1-2, with no clear D. The CDR3 sequence is 11 residues long. The germline V gene encodes CDR1 LNHDA and CDR2 SQIVND (reference sequence). V lost 3 bases and J lost 10, with 9 bases in between. CDR3 sequence: CASSIGLFYTF. The CDR3 DNA sequence: TGTGCCAGTAGTATTGGTCTTTTCTACACCTTC.